This TCR beta chain was captured by sequencing in a study of control samples from healthy donors and cancer patients. Libraries were prepared by immunoSEQ multiplex PCR; TCRdb keeps only in-frame clonotypes and omits some of them. The sample has around 170,000 clones, 90% seen once. Looked up from germline, CDR1 is SQVTM and CDR2 is ANQGSEA. The CDR3 extends over 11 amino acids. The V and J ends lost 4 bases and 8 bases respectively, with 11 bases between them. The clonotype comes from a woman in her 50s in good health. The sample taken for sequencing was blood. The genes are TRBV29-1 and TRBJ1-1; D remains unclear. The CDR3 DNA reads TGCAGCGTTGCGAGGTCGCGAGAAGCTTTCTTT. It codes for CSVARSREAFF.